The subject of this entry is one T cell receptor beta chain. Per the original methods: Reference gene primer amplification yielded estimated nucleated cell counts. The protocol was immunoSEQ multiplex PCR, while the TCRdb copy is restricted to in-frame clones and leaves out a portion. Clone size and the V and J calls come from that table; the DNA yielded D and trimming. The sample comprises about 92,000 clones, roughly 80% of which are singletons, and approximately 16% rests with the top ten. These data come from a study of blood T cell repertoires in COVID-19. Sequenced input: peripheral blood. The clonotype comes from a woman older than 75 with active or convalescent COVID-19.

CDR3 sequence (DNA): TGTGCCACCGGGGGGACCTACGAGCAGTACTTC. It encodes CATGGTYEQYF. The chain joins TRBV15 to TRBJ2-7; maybe TRBD2 (6 bases). Per the germline V gene, CDR1 is LNHNV and CDR2 is YYDKDF (reference sequence). Trimming stripped 8 bases from V and 2 bases from J, with 7 bases between. The CDR3 is 11 residues long. Based on the CDR3 plus reference TRBV15 and TRBJ2-7, the full variable domain is DAMVIQNPRYQVTQFGKPVTLSCSQTLNHNVMYWYQQKSSQAPKLLFHYYDKDFNNEADTPDNFQSRRPNTSFCFLDIRSPGLGDTAMYLCATGGTYEQYFGPGTRLTVT.